This T cell receptor (beta chain) was recovered during a study of T cells after posttransplantation cyclophosphamide. The CDR3 is 16 residues long. Germline V gene data show CDR1 as SGHAT and CDR2 as FQNNGV. V was cut by 2 bases and J by 4 bases, with 15 bases left in between. Here immunoSEQ multiplex PCR was the method, and the copy in TCRdb shows in-frame clones only, minus some. The sample includes approximately 7,500 clones, none of them occurring once. The table lists this clone with many counts. A marrow graft followed busulfan-fludarabine conditioning, with cyclophosphamide on days +3 and +4. The chain has TRBV11-2 and TRBJ2-1; no clear D gene. The material was PBMCs, obtained after allogeneic stem cell transplant with posttransplant cyclophosphamide. This clonotype was obtained from a young adult male patient who received an allogeneic stem cell transplant from an unrelated donor, was CMV-positive, and had acute and chronic GVHD. Some of the T cells may derive from the graft donor. This chain's CDR3 is CASSLFPSVEYNEQFF. The DNA of the CDR3 is TGTGCCAGCAGCTTATTTCCATCAGTGGAGTACAATGAGCAGTTCTTC.